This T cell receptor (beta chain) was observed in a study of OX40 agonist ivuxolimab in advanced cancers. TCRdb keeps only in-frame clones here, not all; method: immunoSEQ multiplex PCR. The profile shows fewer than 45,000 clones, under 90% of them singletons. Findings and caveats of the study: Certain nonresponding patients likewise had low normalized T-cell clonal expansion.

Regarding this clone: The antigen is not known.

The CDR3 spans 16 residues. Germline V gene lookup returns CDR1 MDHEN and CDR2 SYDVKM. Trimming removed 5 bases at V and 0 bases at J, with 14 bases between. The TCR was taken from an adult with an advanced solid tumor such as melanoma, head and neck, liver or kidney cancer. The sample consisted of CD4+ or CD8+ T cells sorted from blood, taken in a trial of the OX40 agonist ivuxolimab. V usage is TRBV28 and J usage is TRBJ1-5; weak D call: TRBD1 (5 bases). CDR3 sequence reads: CASSPPGRYSNQPQHF. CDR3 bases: TGTGCCAGCAGTCCCCCGGGGCGCTATAGCAATCAGCCCCAGCATTTT. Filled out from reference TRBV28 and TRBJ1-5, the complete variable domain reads DVKVTQSSRYLVKRTGEKVFLECVQDMDHENMFWYRQDPGLGLRLIYFSYDVKMKEKGDIPEGYSVSREKKERFSLILESASTNQTSMYLCASSPPGRYSNQPQHFGDGTRLSIL.